This record covers a single TCR beta chain. CDR3 size: 15 residues. Per the germline V gene, CDR1 is MDHEN and CDR2 is SYDVKM. The V gene end was trimmed by 5 bases and the J gene end by 1 base; junction bases not matched to a gene: 6. Under the authors' procedure: Estimation of nucleated cell counts was performed using reference gene primer amplification. Some clones are missing from TCRdb's copy, which holds only in-frame ones; the method was immunoSEQ multiplex PCR. V, J and clone size are those of that table, while D and trimming were read from the DNA. The data contain about 75,000 clones, more than 75% of them seen just once; the ten biggest clones take up roughly a fifth. The sample belongs to a study of blood T cell repertoires in COVID-19. In the study overall: The origin of the acute and convalescent COVID-19 samples was the United States, Italy and Spain. T cells, B-cell-depleted T cells, or PBMCs provided the cDNA or gDNA that served as material.

The origin of this receptor is a human donor in a cohort sampled during active COVID-19. The V and J genes are TRBV28 and TRBJ2-7, with 9 bases fitting TRBD2. Sequencing was carried out using peripheral blood. CDR3 in DNA: TGTGCCAGCAGTGGAGCGGGAGGAGGGTCCTACGAGCAGTACTTC. Its protein is CASSGAGGGSYEQYF.